This TCR beta chain emerged from a study of OX40 agonist ivuxolimab in advanced cancers. About this clone: Its target is unknown.

The method was immunoSEQ multiplex PCR; TCRdb's version includes in-frame clones alone and lacks a portion of them. The data hold more than 85,000 clones, with roughly 89% observed a single time. Overall study results and limits: The CD4+ and CD8+ T cells in the blood had expanded clonally by week 6 at 0.1 to 3.0 mg/kg.

Specimen: CD4+ or CD8+ T cells sorted from blood, collected in a trial of the OX40 agonist ivuxolimab. The sequence came from an adult with an advanced solid tumor such as melanoma, head and neck, liver or kidney cancer.

The CDR3 DNA sequence: TGTGCCAGCAGCCTCTGGTCGGCGGGAACCAATGAGCAGTTCTTC. This codes for CASSLWSAGTNEQFF. The chain recombines TRBV6-6 with TRBJ2-1; D is perhaps TRBD2 (6 bases). The CDR3 loop spans 15 amino acids. The ends were cut back, 6 bases at V and 6 bases at J, with 18 bases in the middle. Germline V lookup: CDR1 MNHNY, CDR2 SVGAGI (reference sequence).